This TCR beta chain was recovered during a study of shared clonotypes between healthy human individuals. Study-level points and caveats: A handful of donors shared around 5.2% of their naive CD4 clonotypes. Rarefaction showed that sequencing of sorted subsets was incomplete (despite large depth).

This table comes from immunoSEQ multiplex PCR, and its TCRdb copy is limited to in-frame clones, with some not included. The sample has around 940,000 clones, approximately 80% seen once. Researchers partitioned CD4+ cells into CD45RA+ naive and CD45RA-negative memory subsets. Comment on this clone: Antigen specificity is unknown.

The CDR3 consists of 14 residues. CDR1 MDHEN and CDR2 SYDVKM come from the germline V gene. The trim removed 4 bases at V and 8 bases at J, leaving 10 bases unmatched. This TCR was sampled from a man younger than 30 in good health. This sequence joins TRBV28 and TRBJ1-2; 7 bases fit TRBD1. The sample taken for sequencing was memory CD4+ T cells sorted from blood. The sample's subset: CD45RA-negative fraction. CDR3 protein: CASSWLRQGGGYTF. The CDR3 region has the DNA TGTGCCAGCAGTTGGCTAAGACAGGGTGGCGGCTACACCTTC.